This entry concerns a single T cell receptor beta chain. Produced via immunoSEQ multiplex PCR; TCRdb's table is partial and in-frame only. The table has a few hundred thousand clones, approximately 85% seen once. V lost 5 bases to trimming and J lost 10 bases; unmatched junction nucleotides: 11. Germline loops: CDR1 SEHNR, CDR2 FQNEAQ (reference sequence). The CDR3 covers 15 residues. These data come from a study of blood T cell repertoires in COVID-19. This sequence joins TRBV7-9 and TRBJ2-1; 10 nucleotides align to TRBD2. Sequenced: peripheral blood. The sequence derives from a woman older than 75 with COVID-19, enrolled during active disease. DNA for the CDR3: TGTGCCAGCAGCCCTAGGGCTAGCGGGGGCCCCGAGCAGTTCTTC. It translates to CASSPRASGGPEQFF. Based on the CDR3 plus reference TRBV7-9 and TRBJ2-1, the full variable domain is DTGVSQNPRHKITKRGQNVTFRCDPISEHNRLYWYRQTLGQGPEFLTYFQNEAQLEKSRLLSDRFSAERPKGSFSTLEIQRTEQGDSAMYLCASSPRASGGPEQFFGPGTRLTVL.